This TCR beta chain stems from a study of human T cells and chemical hapten exposure. The CDR3 loop spans 15 amino acids. The germline CDR1 and CDR2 sequences are SGHAT and FQNNGV. V dropped 4 bases and J dropped 3 bases, with 16 bases sitting between them. Time point described: patch test 2, 6 weeks after DPC sensitization. Indicated treatment: therapeutic diphenylcyclopropenone sensitization with weekly scalp DPC. MiXCR, applied by TCRdb to the RACE reads, yields one record per CDR3 protein. The sample shows about 85,000 distinct CDR3 sequences, approximately 10% of them seen only once. This clonotype was observed at least ten times.

V is TRBV11-2 and J is TRBJ2-7; the D gene is possibly TRBD2 (5 bases). The sequence derives from a man younger than 35 with alopecia areata. Some clones in this sample may be carry-over from other donors' samples. The starting material was whole blood, obtained in connection with sensitization to the hapten diphenylcyclopropenone (DPC). The CDR3 DNA reads TGTGCCAGCAGCTCCGCTTTGGCGGGCCTCTACGAGCAGTACTTC. This translates into CASSSALAGLYEQYF.